This TCR beta chain was obtained from a study of metastatic and nonmetastatic thyroid tumors. Per the germline V gene, CDR1 is MNHEY and CDR2 is SVGEGT. The V end was cut by 8 bases, the J end by 2 bases, with 20 bases between. This CDR3 contains 16 residues. Per the original data handling: A distant-metastasis classifier for papillary thyroid cancer was built using CDR3 differences across clinicopathological groups. TCRdb re-called clones from the PCR reads using MiXCR. The V and J calls, along with clone size, are taken from TCRdb and not from the paper's own processing. This table has tens of thousands of clones, approximately 4.1% appearing once. Ahead of thyroid surgery, no patient had received treatment of any kind.

The chain employs TRBV6-2 or TRBV6-3 and TRBJ2-3; D not resolved. The clonotype comes from a female donor with papillary thyroid cancer or a benign thyroid nodule (not recorded which). Some clones in this sample may be carry-over from other donors' samples. Sequencing input: blood. The CDR3 DNA reads as TGTGCCAGCGCTCAATGGCAGACATCTATCACAGATACGCAGTATTTT. Translation: CASAQWQTSITDTQYF.